The source of this T cell receptor beta chain is a study of T cells after yellow fever vaccination. The wider study: Low-cell-number fractions underwent preparation using SMART-Seq v4 Ultra Low Input.

Trimming at V came to 2 bases and at J to 6 bases, leaving 7 bases not matched to a gene. Germline CDR1 reads SGHVS; CDR2 reads FNYEAQ. The CDR3 is 15 residues long. This clonotype was picked up a small number of times. The target antigen is unknown. Regarding the study as a whole: Of the clonotypes, a small share occurred in both CD4 and CD8 compartments. The study re-detected most primary-vaccination clones after the booster (approximately 97% CD4, almost 90% CD8).

TCRdb independently ran MiXCR on the 5' RACE reads; one entry per CDR3 protein. The sample yields roughly 300,000 distinct CDR3 sequences, 6.8% seen once. The chain links TRBV7-6 to TRBJ2-1; 7 positions agree with TRBD2. This specimen consisted of PBMCs, obtained roughly 45 days after the first yellow fever vaccination. This sequence originates from a man in his late teens or twenties who received the YFV17D yellow fever vaccine. The CDR3 DNA reads as TGTGCCAGCAGCTTACTTGGAGCTAGCGGCAATGAGCAGTTCTTC. This sequence encodes CASSLLGASGNEQFF.